These 22 T cell receptor beta chains originate from one sample sequenced in a study of control samples from healthy donors and cancer patients. Sequencing was performed with immunoSEQ multiplex PCR; in TCRdb, only in-frame clones are kept and a portion is missing. The table has tens of thousands of clones, roughly 89% seen once. The sequencing input was blood. The receptors come from a woman aged 55 to 70 in good health.

The genes are TRBV2 and TRBJ1-1, with D possibly TRBD1 on 5 matching bases. The CDR3 contains 14 residues. CDR1 and CDR2 (germline): SNHLY, FYNNEI. The ends were cut back, 4 bases at V and 3 bases at J, with 12 bases in the middle. CDR3 coding DNA: TGTGCCAGCAGTGTGGAGGGGAAGGACACTGAAGCTTTCTTT. Protein sequence: CASSVEGKDTEAFF.

This clone was found once. The CDR3 region has the DNA TGTGCCAGCAGTCCACTAGCGGGGGGAGGCAATGAGCAGTTCTTC. Encoded protein: CASSPLAGGGNEQFF. The rearrangement uses TRBV6-5 and TRBJ2-1; 12 bases align to TRBD2. The CDR3 sequence is 15 residues long. The V and J ends lost 5 bases and 6 bases, in that order; junction bases with no gene match: 5. CDR1 is MNHEY, CDR2 SVGAGI, per germline.

The CDR3 nucleotides read TGTGCAAGTCGCTTAGGACAGTTCCCTTCCTGGGAGCAGTACTTC. This gives the protein CASRLGQFPSWEQYF. The chain joins TRBV12-2 to TRBJ2-7; the D call of TRBD1 is as the table states it, not checked on the DNA. TRBV12-2 is given as a pseudogene. This CDR3 is built from 15 residues.

Notes on this clone: The sample has other DNA sequences that encode this CDR3 too. This chain connects TRBV12-3 or TRBV12-4 to TRBJ1-2; D gene ambiguous. CDR3 length: 11 amino acids. V lost 3 bases and J lost 8, with 7 bases in between. CDR3 nucleotides: TGTGCCAGCAGTTTTTCTCAAGGCTACACCTTC. As protein: CASSFSQGYTF.

CDR3 nucleotide sequence: TGCAGCGGGACTACAGCGAACACTGAAGCTTTCTTT. The encoded protein is CSGTTANTEAFF. This chain uses TRBV29-1 with TRBJ1-1, with unresolved D. Per the germline V gene, CDR1 is SQVTM and CDR2 is ANQGSEA. CDR3 length equals 12 residues. V was cut by 7 bases and J by 1 base, with 10 bases left in between. Filled out from reference TRBV29-1 and TRBJ1-1, the complete variable domain reads SAVISQKPSRDICQRGTSLTIQCQVDSQVTMMFWYRQQPGQSLTLIATANQGSEATYESGFVIDKFPISRPNLTFSTLTVSNMSPEDSSIYLCSGTTANTEAFFGQGTRLTVV.

This chain links TRBV5-1 with TRBJ1-5, with 8 bases lining up with TRBD1. Trimming at V came to 2 bases and at J to 6 bases, leaving 4 bases not matched to a gene. The CDR3 runs to 14 residues. Germline CDR1 SGHRS, CDR2 YFSETQ. The CDR3 reads CASSLGQGGQPQHF. The CDR3 region has the DNA TGCGCCAGCAGCTTAGGACAGGGCGGTCAGCCCCAGCATTTT.

V usage is TRBV6-4 and J usage is TRBJ1-6, with 7 bases fitting TRBD1. The CDR3 loop spans 14 amino acids. V gave up 3 bases and J gave up 8 bases; unmatched junction bases: 4. Germline CDR1 and CDR2: MRHNA and SNTAGT. DNA of the CDR3: TGTGCCAGCAGTGAACAGGGGACGGATTCACCCCTCCACTTT. Translation gives CASSEQGTDSPLHF.

As DNA, the CDR3 is TGTGCCAGCAGTGAAGGTTCCACAGGAGCCTACGAGCAGTACTTC. Protein: CASSEGSTGAYEQYF. The rearrangement links TRBV6-1 to TRBJ2-7; D is perhaps TRBD1 (5 bases). V lost 1 base and J lost 2, with 12 bases in between. Germline CDR1 is MNHNS and CDR2 is SASEGT. There are 15 residues in the CDR3.

The V gene is TRBV6-2 or TRBV6-3, the J gene TRBJ2-1; 7 bases agree with TRBD2. The CDR3 is 14 residues long. With V trimmed by 5 bases and J by 3 bases, 4 bases remained unmatched. The germline gives CDR1 MNHEY, CDR2 SVGEGT. The CDR3 reads CASSALADYNEQFF. CDR3 nucleotide sequence: TGTGCCAGCAGTGCGCTAGCGGACTACAATGAGCAGTTCTTC.

This chain connects TRBV2 to TRBJ2-7; D unresolved. Germline CDR1 is SNHLY and CDR2 is FYNNEI. Deletions cut 3 bases from V and 3 bases from J, with 12 bases between. The CDR3 is made up of 14 amino acids. DNA for the CDR3: TGTGCCAGCAGTGAGAATATGGCGTTCTACGAGCAGTACTTC. This gives the protein CASSENMAFYEQYF.

As to this clone: Distinct nucleotide sequences in the sample also encode this CDR3. The genes are TRBV7-3 and TRBJ2-5; TRBD2 might be the D (5 bases). Trimming took off 0 bases at V and 4 bases at J, with 6 bases between the two ends. The CDR3 loop spans 13 amino acids. Germline CDR1 SGHTA, CDR2 FQGTGA. The CDR3 protein is CASSLTAGETQYF. The CDR3 DNA sequence: TGTGCCAGCAGCTTAACCGCGGGAGAGACCCAGTACTTC. Using reference TRBV7-3 and TRBJ2-5 for the parts outside the CDR3, the full variable domain is GAGVSQTPSNKVTEKGKYVELRCDPISGHTALYWYRQSLGQGPEFLIYFQGTGAADDSGLPNDRFFAVRPEGSVSTLKIQRTERGDSAVYLCASSLTAGETQYFGPGTRLLVL.

The V and J genes are TRBV28 and TRBJ1-3; D is uncertain. CDR3 length equals 16 residues. The V end was cut by 10 bases, the J end by 0 bases, with 19 bases between. Looked up from germline, CDR1 is MDHEN and CDR2 is SYDVKM. The CDR3 nucleotides read TGTGCCACCGACATAGGGCCAGACCCCTCTGGAAACACCATATATTTT. It yields the protein CATDIGPDPSGNTIYF.

This chain joins TRBV6-6 and TRBJ2-7; D is possibly TRBD1 (6 bases). The V end was cut by 5 bases, the J end by 7 bases, with 15 bases between. CDR3 length: 13 amino acids. The germline V gene has CDR1 MNHNY and CDR2 SVGAGI (reference sequence). The CDR3 DNA sequence: TGTGCCAGCAGTATAACAGGGTCGAGGGAGCAGTACTTC. Protein sequence: CASSITGSREQYF.

The V call is TRBV5-6, the J call TRBJ2-1; 9 bases are a match to TRBD1. Germline assignment: CDR1 SGHDT and CDR2 YYEEEE. This CDR3 comprises 15 residues. Losses at the gene ends were 0 bases for V and 8 bases for J; bases not matched to a gene: 6. This chain's CDR3 is CASSLAGTGYDEQFF. CDR3 in DNA: TGTGCCAGCAGCTTGGCCGGGACAGGGTATGATGAGCAGTTCTTC.

J is TRBJ1-6 and V is TRBV2; TRBD1 might be the D (5 bases). The CDR3 runs 14 residues. From germline, CDR1 is SNHLY and CDR2 FYNNEI. The V gene lost 2 bases and the J gene lost 14 bases, with 16 bases spanning the gap. The CDR3: CASSELRAEGTLHF. For the CDR3, the DNA is TGTGCCAGCAGTGAACTCAGGGCAGAAGGAACCCTCCACTTT.

The V gene is TRBV7-2, the J gene TRBJ2-3, with TRBD2 as a possible D gene (6 bases). This CDR3 region has 13 residues. With 3 bases removed from V and 3 bases from J, the gap between germline ends came to 7 bases. CDR1 is SGHTA, CDR2 FQGNSA, per germline. This CDR3 reads CASSLGTTDTQYF. Written as DNA, the CDR3 is TGTGCCAGCAGCTTGGGGACTACAGATACGCAGTATTTT.

This clone was picked up a small number of times. This chain joins TRBV7-2 and TRBJ2-3; no definite D call. V lost 4 bases to trimming and J lost 1 base, with 12 bases between them. CDR1 and CDR2 from the germline V gene are SGHTA and FQGNSA. The CDR3 contains 15 residues. Here the CDR3 reads CASSSQALGTDTQYF. The CDR3 coding sequence is TGTGCCAGCAGCTCTCAAGCTCTGGGCACAGATACGCAGTATTTT. Supplemented by reference TRBV7-2 and TRBJ2-3, the full variable domain reads GAGVSQSPSNKVTEKGKDVELRCDPISGHTALYWYRQSLGQGLEFLIYFQGNSAPDKSGLPSDRFSAERTGGSVSTLTIQRTQQEDSAVYLCASSSQALGTDTQYFGPGTRLTVL.

This clone was counted once. The chain combines TRBV18 with TRBJ1-1; 8 bases align to TRBD1. The CDR3 totals 13 residues. The V gene end was trimmed by 5 bases and the J gene end by 3 bases; junction bases not matched to a gene: 2. Germline V gives CDR1 KGHSH, CDR2 LQKENI. CDR3 in DNA: TGTGCCAGCTCATTGGACAGGGACACTGAAGCTTTCTTT. It yields the protein CASSLDRDTEAFF.

The J gene is TRBJ2-1, the V gene TRBV11-3; D perhaps matches TRBD2 (5 bases). Trimming cost V 2 bases and J 6 bases, with 17 bases left between them. The CDR3 totals 16 residues. Germline V CDR1 and CDR2: SGHNT, YENEEA. The DNA for the CDR3 is TGTGCCAGCAGCTTATATGGACTTGCGATACGCAATGAGCAGTTCTTC. Translating it yields CASSLYGLAIRNEQFF. Together with reference TRBV11-3 and TRBJ2-1, the CDR3 gives the full variable domain: EAGVVQSPRYKIIEKKQPVAFWCNPISGHNTLYWYLQNLGQGPELLIRYENEEAVDDSQLPKDRFSAERLKGVDSTLKIQPAELGDSAVYLCASSLYGLAIRNEQFFGPGTRLTVL.

Concerning this clone: Other nucleotide sequences in the sample specify the same CDR3. The rearrangement joins TRBV5-4 to TRBJ1-6; possibly TRBD1 for D (6 bases). Trimming left V 4 bases short and J 6 bases short, with 11 bases between. Germline V lookup: CDR1 SGHNT, CDR2 YYREEE (reference sequence). This CDR3 is built from 14 residues. In nucleotides, the CDR3 is TGTGCCAGCAGCGGGGGCAGGAGTAATTCACCCCTCCACTTT. Protein: CASSGGRSNSPLHF.

J is TRBJ1-5 and V is TRBV6-2 or TRBV6-3; D possibly corresponds to TRBD1 (5 bases). V lost 6 bases, J lost 6 bases, and 21 bases lay in between. Germline-derived CDR1 and CDR2 are MNHEY and SVGEGT. CDR3 size: 16 residues. For the CDR3, the DNA is TGTGCCAGCAGCAACCTCGAGCAGGGACCAACTCAGCCCCAGCATTTT. Translation gives CASSNLEQGPTQPQHF.

J is TRBJ1-2 and V is TRBV6-1; 7 bases are a match to TRBD1. This CDR3 region has 13 residues. Germline assignment: CDR1 MNHNS and CDR2 SASEGT. Unmatched junction bases numbered 4, after V lost 1 base and J lost 8 bases. The CDR3 here is CASSEEGARGYTF. In DNA form, the CDR3 reads TGTGCCAGCAGTGAAGAGGGGGCGCGGGGCTACACCTTC.